Listed here are 6 T cell receptor beta chains from one sample, sequenced in a study of cytomegalovirus exposure and HLA in healthy donors. The PCR employed 60 Vbeta primers together with 13 Jbeta primers. Produced via immunoSEQ multiplex PCR; TCRdb's table is partial and in-frame only. Found here are some 150,000 clones, approximately 78% of them singletons; the top ten hold roughly 8%. Input material: PBMCs. The receptor source for this set is a woman in her forties or fifties in good health and CMV-seropositive.

The chain couples TRBV4-1 to TRBJ2-7; D gene unclear. This CDR3 region has 16 residues. The germline V gene encodes CDR1 MGHRA and CDR2 YSYEKL. The V gene lost 0 bases and the J gene lost 2 bases, with 14 bases spanning the gap. CDR3 DNA: TGCGCCAGCAGCCAAGATCTTGCCGGTTACGCCTACGAGCAGTACTTC. Protein: CASSQDLAGYAYEQYF.

This sequence joins TRBV18 and TRBJ1-4; D is undetermined. Germline-derived CDR1 and CDR2 are KGHSH and LQKENI. The CDR3 is 14 amino acids. V lost 5 bases and J 1 base, leaving 8 bases between the germline ends. The CDR3 loop is CASSKAGTNEKLFF. The CDR3 DNA sequence: TGTGCCAGCTCAAAAGCGGGAACTAATGAAAAACTGTTTTTT. The full variable domain, in which reference TRBV18 and TRBJ1-4 provide the parts outside the CDR3, is NAGVMQNPRHLVRRRGQEARLRCSPMKGHSHVYWYRQLPEEGLKFMVYLQKENIIDESGMPKERFSAEFPKEGPSILRIQQVVRGDSAAYFCASSKAGTNEKLFFGSGTQLSVL.

The chain is built from TRBV7-9 and TRBJ1-1; no clear D. Between the trimmed V and J ends, which lost 3 bases and 4 bases, there was a span of 12 bases. CDR1 and CDR2 (germline): SEHNR, FQNEAQ (reference sequence). This CDR3 contains 14 residues. CDR3 sequence: CASSLGILTTEAFF. CDR3 DNA sequence: TGTGCCAGCAGCTTGGGCATCTTAACCACTGAAGCTTTCTTT.

V is TRBV30 and J is TRBJ1-5; weak D call: TRBD1 (5 bases). This CDR3 is built from 15 residues. Germline-derived CDR1 and CDR2 are GTSNPN and SVGIG (reference sequence). V lost 1 base to trimming and J lost 0 bases, with 10 bases between them. The CDR3 DNA follows: TGTGCCTGGAGTGGGGACTCCTATAGCAATCAGCCCCAGCATTTT. It is translated as CAWSGDSYSNQPQHF.

This chain links TRBV14 with TRBJ2-7; tentatively, D is TRBD1 (5 bases). The V gene lost 2 bases and the J gene lost 2 bases, with 7 bases spanning the gap. The CDR3 is made up of 13 amino acids. CDR1 and CDR2 (germline): SGHDN, FVKESK. CDR3 in amino acids: CASSQIRAYEQYF. Written as DNA, the CDR3 is TGTGCCAGCAGCCAAATCAGGGCCTACGAGCAGTACTTC.

The chain employs TRBV27 and TRBJ2-7; 11 nucleotides align to TRBD2. V dropped 0 bases and J dropped 10; count of bases not matched to a gene: 8. CDR3 size: 15 residues. The germline V gene encodes CDR1 MNHEY and CDR2 SMNVEV (reference sequence). CDR3 in DNA: TGTGCCAGCAGTTTATCGACTAGCGGGGACTCGCGCCAGTACTTC. Protein: CASSLSTSGDSRQYF.